This section outlines one T cell receptor (beta chain) sequence together with its context. What it recognizes is unknown. Treatment in this sample: oral pan-JAK inhibitor, 5-10 mg twice daily. Alopecia areata patients provided lesional scalp punch biopsies and peripheral blood, both collected for the study. Reverse transcription of extracted RNA yielded cDNA, which provided the sequencing template. The method was immunoSEQ multiplex PCR; TCRdb's version includes in-frame clones alone and lacks a portion of them. The sample contains about 180,000 clones, 53% of which appear only once. These data belong to a study of CD8+ T cells in alopecia areata. Overall study results and limits: Tofacitinib significantly reduced both scalp clonality and expanded CD8+ clones among the top 100. A great number of expanded lesional clones endured in scalp and blood during tofacitinib.

Germline V CDR1 and CDR2: SGHDT, YYEEEE. The junction had 6 bases not matched to a gene; V was cut back by 4 bases and J by 5 bases. This CDR3 region has 14 residues. The V and J genes are TRBV5-6 and TRBJ2-4, with 7 bases lining up with TRBD1. Material: CD8+ T cells sorted from blood, obtained at week 24, from a patient treated with tofacitinib. This TCR derives from a human donor with alopecia areata. DNA of the CDR3: TGTGCCAGCAGCGGGACGGGACAGCAAAACATTCAGTACTTC. Amino acid sequence: CASSGTGQQNIQYF.